The rows below give T cell receptor beta chains drawn from one sample of a study of molecular identifiers for immune sequencing clone quantification. TCRdb fed the PCR reads into MiXCR, producing one record per CDR3 protein. The sample lists approximately 670,000 distinct CDR3 sequences, 20% occurring once. Source material: naive CD8+ T cells from blood, with Jurkat cell RNA spiked in. The receptor set was obtained from a human donor in good health. Some libraries in this study had Jurkat cell RNA spiked in. Both conserved end residues are part of each CDR3. A D gene is named only where the DNA matches it firmly. Not all rows give a size; the values are once, few, many and, for expanded clones, a class.

j_gene	abundance	v_gene	d_gene	CDR3nt	CDR3aa
TRBJ2-5	many	TRBV30	.	TGTGCCTGGAGTGTGGGTGCAGAGACCCAGTACTTC	CAWSVGAETQYF
TRBJ2-7	many	TRBV5-5	.	TGTGCCAGCAGCTTGTGGATGGGGGCGAACGACGAGCAGTACTTC	CASSLWMGANDEQYF
TRBJ2-7	.	TRBV19	TRBD2	TGTGCCAGTAGTATCGTCGGAGCGGGAGGGAGCAACGAGCAGTACTTC	CASSIVGAGGSNEQYF
TRBJ2-3	.	TRBV4-1	.	TGCGCCAGCAGCCAAGACCAGTCCACAGATACGCAGTATTTT	CASSQDQSTDTQYF
TRBJ2-5	many	TRBV14	.	TGTGCCAGCAGCCAAGAACCGGCGGCCCAGTACTTC	CASSQEPAAQYF
TRBJ2-7	many	TRBV9	TRBD2	TGTGCCAGCAGCGTGGGACCTAGCGGGGCCTACGAGCAGTACTTC	CASSVGPSGAYEQYF
TRBJ2-1	.	TRBV6-1	TRBD2	TGTGCCAGCGGGTGGCTAGCGGGAGGGATCGGTGAGCAGTTCTTC	CASGWLAGGIGEQFF
TRBJ1-4	few	TRBV15	.	TGTGCCACCAGCAGATCGAGCGTTGCAACTAATGAAAAACTGTTTTTT	CATSRSSVATNEKLFF
TRBJ2-3	many	TRBV4-3	TRBD2	TGCGCCAGCAGCCAAGATAGGGGAGGGGCCACGCAGTATTTT	CASSQDRGGATQYF
TRBJ2-7	many	TRBV6-1	.	TGTGCCAGCAGTGAATTGTCGGACGAGCAGTACTTC	CASSELSDEQYF
TRBJ2-3	many	TRBV4-1	TRBD2	TGCGCCAGCAGCCAACTCCAAGCGGGGGGAGATACGCAGTATTTT	CASSQLQAGGDTQYF
TRBJ2-7	.	TRBV12-3/TRBV12-4	.	TGTGCCAGCAGTAGAGCGGGCCTACTGGGGGTAGGGCAGTACTTC	CASSRAGLLGVGQYF
TRBJ2-7	few	TRBV9	TRBD2	TGTGCCAGCAGCGGAGGGACTAGCGGTTCCCCCTACGAGCAGTACTTC	CASSGGTSGSPYEQYF
TRBJ2-7	many	TRBV29-1	.	TGCAGCGTTGAAGGACCCGGGCAGGGCGGGAACGAGCAGTACTTC	CSVEGPGQGGNEQYF
TRBJ2-7	many	TRBV9	.	TGTGCCAGCAGCACAGCGGCGGGGAGCTCCTACGAGCAGTACTTC	CASSTAAGSSYEQYF
TRBJ1-3	many	TRBV13	.	TGTGCCAGCAGTTGGACGGATGTCTCTGGAAACACCATATATTTT	CASSWTDVSGNTIYF
TRBJ1-3	many	TRBV6-5	.	TGTGCCAGCAGCGACTCTGGAAACACCATATATTTT	CASSDSGNTIYF
TRBJ1-1	.	TRBV27	TRBD1	TGTGCCAGCAGAGACAGGGGGATCGCAACTGAAGCTTTCTTT	CASRDRGIATEAFF
TRBJ2-7	many	TRBV6-5	.	TGTGCCAGCAGTCCTAACTACTACGAGCAGTACTTC	CASSPNYYEQYF
TRBJ2-5	few	TRBV6-5	.	TGTGCCAGCAGCCAGGCCTCCTATAGTATAGGCACGGAGACCCAGTACTTC	CASSQASYSIGTETQYF
TRBJ1-4	many	TRBV7-9	.	TGTGCCAGCAGCTTACCGCCGGAGGAGGAAAAACTGTTTTTT	CASSLPPEEEKLFF
TRBJ2-5	many	TRBV23-1	.	TGCGCCAGCAGTCATTTTGACAGTCTAGTAGAGACCCAGTACTTC	CASSHFDSLVETQYF
TRBJ2-1	.	TRBV27	TRBD1	TGTGCCAGCAGTTTATGGGACAGAAACAATGAGCGGTTCTTC	CASSLWDRNNERFF
TRBJ2-2	.	TRBV12-3/TRBV12-4	.	TGTGCCAGCAGTTGGACAGAAACGAACACCGGGGAGCTGTTTTTT	CASSWTETNTGELFF
TRBJ2-7	many	TRBV5-1	TRBD2	TGCGCCAGCAGCTTAATCCGGGGGGGAGAGCAGTACTTC	CASSLIRGGEQYF
TRBJ1-5	many	TRBV27	TRBD1	TGTGCCAGCAGTTCCGGCGCCGGGACAGGGGGGGTTCAGCCCCAGCATTTT	CASSSGAGTGGVQPQHF
TRBJ1-1	.	TRBV20-1	.	TGCAGTGCTCGAGGGGCCACCTCTGAAGCTTTCTTT	CSARGATSEAFF
TRBJ2-7	many	TRBV19	TRBD1	TGCGCCAGCAGCATCGGGACAGGGCTTTACGAGCAGTACTTC	CASSIGTGLYEQYF
TRBJ2-7	many	TRBV19	.	TGTGCCAGTAGTATCCAGGGGAAAGCCTACGAGCAGTACTTC	CASSIQGKAYEQYF
TRBJ2-7	.	TRBV7-9	.	TGTGCCAGCAGTTCCCCCGCAGATGCCTACGAGCAGTACTTC	CASSSPADAYEQYF
TRBJ2-2	.	TRBV7-6	.	TGTGCCGGCAGCTTACCCAGACCAGACACCGGGGAGTTGTTTTTT	CAGSLPRPDTGELFF
TRBJ2-7	many	TRBV5-6	TRBD2	TGTGCCAGCAGCTTGGGGCCCGCCGGGACTAGTCGCTACGAGCAGTACTTC	CASSLGPAGTSRYEQYF
TRBJ2-4	many	TRBV20-1	TRBD2	TGCAGTGCGCGAGAGGCGTGGCGGGGGGAGCCCCAAAACATTCAGTACTTC	CSAREAWRGEPQNIQYF